A selection of T cell receptor beta chains follows, all from one sample in a study of blood T cell repertoires in COVID-19. Data came from immunoSEQ multiplex PCR; TCRdb stores just in-frame clones and leaves some out. This table has 250,000 to 300,000 clones, 80% to 90% appearing once. The specimen was peripheral blood. The origin of the receptors is a man in his 60s with acute or convalescent COVID-19. CDR3s include the opening cysteine and the closing phenylalanine or tryptophan. Fields, in order: clone size, V gene, J gene, D gene, CDR3 protein, CDR3 DNA. The D gene is left open where the match is weak. Clone size is shown for a subset of rows, as once, few, many or a class of expanded clone.

-	TRBV3-1/TRBV3-2	TRBJ2-7	-	CASSQGGGSYEQYF	TGTGCCAGCAGCCAGGGAGGTGGGTCCTACGAGCAGTACTTC
-	TRBV29-1	TRBJ1-4	TRBD1	CSVGRQGGKLFF	TGCAGCGTGGGGAGACAGGGAGGAAAACTGTTTTTT
once	TRBV15	TRBJ1-3	TRBD1	CATSRDNRGFSGNTIYF	TGTGCCACCAGCAGAGATAACAGGGGCTTTTCTGGAAACACCATATATTTT
-	TRBV7-2	TRBJ2-7	TRBD1	CASSPRRTGQEQYF	TGTGCCAGCAGCCCGAGACGGACAGGGCAAGAGCAGTACTTC
few	TRBV29-1	TRBJ1-2	TRBD1	CSVGQGNGYTF	TGCAGCGTGGGACAGGGGAATGGCTACACCTTC
-	TRBV7-3	TRBJ1-2	-	CASSSGGNYGYTF	TGTGCCAGCAGTTCGGGGGGCAACTATGGCTACACCTTC
-	TRBV7-2	TRBJ1-5	-	CASSPRGQPPNQPQHF	TGTGCCAGCAGCCCCCGGGGTCAACCCCCCAATCAGCCCCAGCATTTT
-	TRBV28	TRBJ2-2	TRBD1	CARIFGGQANTGELFF	TGTGCCAGGATATTTGGGGGACAGGCGAACACCGGGGAGCTGTTTTTT
-	TRBV19	TRBJ2-7	TRBD1	CASSMQGAGEQYF	TGTGCCAGTAGTATGCAGGGGGCTGGAGAGCAGTACTTC
-	TRBV15	TRBJ2-5	TRBD1	CATSSRGQGAMETQYF	TGTGCCACCAGCAGCCGGGGACAGGGGGCGATGGAGACCCAGTACTTC
-	TRBV7-9	TRBJ2-1	-	CASSLRLGASYNEQFF	TGTGCCAGCAGCTTACGGCTGGGGGCATCCTACAATGAGCAGTTCTTC
-	TRBV4-1	TRBJ2-7	TRBD2	CASSQSTSGGSYEQYF	TGCGCCAGCAGCCAGTCGACTAGCGGGGGCTCCTACGAGCAGTACTTC
-	TRBV2	TRBJ1-5	TRBD1	CASSRQGVTQPQHF	TGTGCCAGCAGTCGGCAGGGGGTCACTCAGCCCCAGCATTTT
-	TRBV27	TRBJ2-7	-	CASSRLGDSYEQYF	TGTGCCAGCAGCCGACTAGGGGACTCCTACGAGCAGTACTTC
-	TRBV28	TRBJ2-1	TRBD1	CASTISGTGQSNEQFF	TGTGCCAGCACCATATCCGGGACAGGTCAGTCCAATGAGCAGTTCTTC
-	TRBV18	TRBJ2-5	-	CASSPTGAAKETQYF	TGTGCCAGCTCACCCACAGGCGCAGCAAAAGAGACCCAGTACTTC
-	TRBV5-1	TRBJ2-7	-	CASSLGQAEQYF	TGCGCCAGCAGCTTGGGGCAGGCCGAGCAGTACTTC
-	TRBV5-1	TRBJ1-1	-	CASSRSNGEYNTEAFF	TGCGCCAGCAGCCGGTCAAACGGGGAGTATAACACTGAAGCTTTCTTT
-	TRBV3-1/TRBV3-2	TRBJ2-7	TRBD2	CASSPLPSGDYYEQYF	TGTGCCAGCAGCCCTCTTCCTAGCGGGGATTACTACGAGCAGTACTTC
-	TRBV10-3	TRBJ1-1	-	CAISESNRNTEAFF	TGTGCCATCAGTGAGTCCAACAGGAACACTGAAGCTTTCTTT
once	TRBV18	TRBJ1-2	-	CASSSYTGEPYGYTF	TGTGCCAGCTCATCATATACAGGAGAACCCTATGGCTACACCTTC
-	TRBV30	TRBJ2-5	TRBD1	CAWSGTGNQETQYF	TGTGCCTGGAGTGGGACAGGGAATCAAGAGACCCAGTACTTC
-	TRBV18	TRBJ1-2	TRBD1	CASSGSWDSYGYTF	TGTGCCAGCTCTGGATCGTGGGACAGCTATGGCTACACCTTC
-	TRBV6-6	TRBJ2-1	TRBD2	CASSRPLLAGGYNEQFF	TGTGCCAGCAGTCGCCCACTGTTAGCGGGGGGATACAATGAGCAGTTCTTC
few	TRBV7-8	TRBJ2-7	-	CASSLQGGINEQYF	TGTGCCAGCAGCTTACAGGGCGGGATTAACGAGCAGTACTTC
-	TRBV28	TRBJ1-2	TRBD1	CASSFRFGRTGNYGYTF	TGTGCCAGCAGTTTTCGATTCGGTAGGACAGGGAACTATGGCTACACCTTC
-	TRBV7-2	TRBJ2-5	TRBD1	CASSFRTGQETQYF	TGTGCCAGCAGCTTTAGGACAGGTCAAGAGACCCAGTACTTC
-	TRBV7-3	TRBJ2-2	TRBD1	CASSLTDRGTGELFF	TGTGCCAGCAGCTTAACGGACAGGGGAACCGGGGAGCTGTTTTTT
few	TRBV28	TRBJ1-5	-	CASTGGSNQPQHF	TGTGCCAGCACTGGGGGCAGCAATCAGCCCCAGCATTTT
-	TRBV19	TRBJ1-6	-	CASSITARSANSPLHF	TGTGCCAGTAGTATAACGGCCCGGAGCGCAAATTCACCCCTCCACTTT
-	TRBV4-3	TRBJ2-5	TRBD1	CASSQRGQGWAETQYF	TGCGCCAGCAGCCAGAGGGGACAGGGGTGGGCAGAGACCCAGTACTTC
-	TRBV7-6	TRBJ2-7	-	CASSSSGLGEQYF	TGTGCCAGCAGCTCCAGCGGCTTGGGCGAGCAGTACTTC
-	TRBV9	TRBJ2-2	TRBD1	CASSVTGDTGELFF	TGTGCCAGCAGCGTCACAGGGGACACCGGGGAGCTGTTTTTT
-	TRBV6-5	TRBJ1-6	-	CASSYSIQGGSPLHF	TGTGCCAGCAGTTACTCGATACAGGGTGGCTCACCCCTCCACTTT
-	TRBV19	TRBJ1-6	TRBD1	CASSMGQDNSPLHF	TGTGCCAGTAGTATGGGACAGGACAATTCACCCCTCCACTTT
-	TRBV27	TRBJ1-2	-	CASSYGDWKGYTF	TGTGCCAGCAGTTACGGGGACTGGAAAGGCTACACCTTC
-	TRBV28	TRBJ2-3	-	CASSFGGVGTDTQYF	TGTGCCAGCAGTTTCGGCGGGGTCGGCACAGATACGCAGTATTTT
-	TRBV19	TRBJ1-2	TRBD1	CASSLQGASGYTF	TGTGCCAGTAGTTTACAGGGGGCGAGTGGCTACACCTTC
once	TRBV2	TRBJ2-5	-	CASSEALVLAQETQYF	TGTGCCAGCAGTGAAGCGCTTGTTCTAGCACAAGAGACCCAGTACTTC
-	TRBV6-2/TRBV6-3	TRBJ2-1	-	CASSYDSSYNEQFF	TGTGCCAGCAGTTACGACAGCTCCTACAATGAGCAGTTCTTC
-	TRBV9	TRBJ2-1	-	CASSRDGSYNEQFF	TGTGCCAGCAGCAGAGATGGCTCCTACAATGAGCAGTTCTTC
-	TRBV2	TRBJ1-1	-	CASSEGHPGGNTEAFF	TGTGCCAGCAGTGAGGGGCACCCGGGGGGGAACACTGAAGCTTTCTTT
-	TRBV18	TRBJ1-1	-	CASSPDRFTEAFF	TGTGCCAGCTCACCAGACAGATTCACTGAAGCTTTCTTT